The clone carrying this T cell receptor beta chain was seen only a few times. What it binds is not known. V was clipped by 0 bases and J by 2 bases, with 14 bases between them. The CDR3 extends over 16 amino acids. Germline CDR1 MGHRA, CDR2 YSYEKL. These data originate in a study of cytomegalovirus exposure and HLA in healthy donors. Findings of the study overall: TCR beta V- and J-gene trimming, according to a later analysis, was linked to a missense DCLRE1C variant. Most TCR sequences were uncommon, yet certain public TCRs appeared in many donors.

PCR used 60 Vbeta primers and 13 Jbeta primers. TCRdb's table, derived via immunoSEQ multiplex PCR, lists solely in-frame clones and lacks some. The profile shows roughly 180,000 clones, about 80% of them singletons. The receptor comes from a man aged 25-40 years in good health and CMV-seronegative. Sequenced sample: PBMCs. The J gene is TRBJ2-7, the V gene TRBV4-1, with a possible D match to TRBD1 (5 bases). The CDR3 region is CASSQESGHLPYEQYF. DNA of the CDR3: TGCGCCAGCAGCCAAGAATCAGGACACCTTCCCTACGAGCAGTACTTC.